This T cell receptor beta chain came from a study of molecular identifiers for immune sequencing clone quantification. Study outcomes and limitations: Jurkat TCR RNA from one cell was spiked into fewer than 1.2 million naive cells, and it was reportedly detectable there.

Using 10%, 30% or 50% RNA, naive CD8 libraries were derived from approximately 20,000 to 1,000,000 sorted cells. This clonotype was found a few times. The antigen remains unidentified. Bulk TCR library preparation followed previously described methods with listed TCR primers. TCRdb called the PCR reads again in MiXCR, with one record for every CDR3 protein. The sample contains around 460,000 distinct CDR3 sequences, about 26% of which appear only once. Deletions cut 6 bases from V and 4 bases from J, with 16 bases between. CDR1 and CDR2 from the germline V gene are MNHEY and SVGEGT. The CDR3 is 15 residues long.

This clonotype was obtained from a human donor in good health. Some libraries in this study had Jurkat cell RNA spiked in. Sample: naive CD8+ T cells from blood, with Jurkat cell RNA spiked in. Subset defined: FACS-sorted CD8+CD4-CCR7+CD45RA+ naive T cells. This chain joins TRBV6-2 or TRBV6-3 and TRBJ1-5; D is unclear. CDR3: CASSPGRAENQPQHF. CDR3 DNA: TGTGCCAGCAGCCCCGGACGGGCGGAAAATCAGCCCCAGCATTTT.